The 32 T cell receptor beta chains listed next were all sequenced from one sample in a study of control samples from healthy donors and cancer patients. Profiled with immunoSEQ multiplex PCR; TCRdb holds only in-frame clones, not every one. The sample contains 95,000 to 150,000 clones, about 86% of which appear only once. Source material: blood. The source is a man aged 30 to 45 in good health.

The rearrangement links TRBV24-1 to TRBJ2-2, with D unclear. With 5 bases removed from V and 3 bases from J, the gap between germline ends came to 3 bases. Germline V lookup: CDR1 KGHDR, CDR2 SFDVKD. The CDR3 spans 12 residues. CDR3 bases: TGTGCCACCAGTGTCCACACCGGGGAGCTGTTTTTT. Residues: CATSVHTGELFF.

CDR3 region: CASGQLPDTQYF. In nucleotides, the CDR3 is TGTGCCAGCGGGCAGCTCCCAGATACGCAGTATTTT. The genes are TRBV2 and TRBJ2-3, with D unclear. Germline values: CDR1 SNHLY, CDR2 FYNNEI. The CDR3 sequence is 12 residues long. Between the trimmed V and J ends, which lost 8 bases and 4 bases, there was a span of 10 bases.

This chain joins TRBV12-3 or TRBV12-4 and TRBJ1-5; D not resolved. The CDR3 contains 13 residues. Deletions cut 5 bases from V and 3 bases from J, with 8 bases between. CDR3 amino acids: CASSQEVNQPQHF. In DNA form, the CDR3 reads TGTGCCAGCAGTCAGGAGGTCAATCAGCCCCAGCATTTT.

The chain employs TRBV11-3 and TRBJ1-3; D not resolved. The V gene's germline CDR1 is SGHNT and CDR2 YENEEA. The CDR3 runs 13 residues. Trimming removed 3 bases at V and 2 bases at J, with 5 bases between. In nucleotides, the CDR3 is TGTGCCAGCAGCTTTGGGGCTGGAAACACCATATATTTT. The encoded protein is CASSFGAGNTIYF. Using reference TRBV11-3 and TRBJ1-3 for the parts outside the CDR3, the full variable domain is EAGVVQSPRYKIIEKKQPVAFWCNPISGHNTLYWYLQNLGQGPELLIRYENEEAVDDSQLPKDRFSAERLKGVDSTLKIQPAELGDSAVYLCASSFGAGNTIYFGEGSWLTVV.

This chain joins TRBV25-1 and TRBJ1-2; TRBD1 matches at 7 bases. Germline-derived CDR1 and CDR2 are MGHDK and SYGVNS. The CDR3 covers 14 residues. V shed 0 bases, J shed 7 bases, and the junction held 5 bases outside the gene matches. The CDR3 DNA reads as TGTGCCAGCAGTGAATACAGGAGGGGGCTTGGCTACACCTTC. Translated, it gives CASSEYRRGLGYTF.

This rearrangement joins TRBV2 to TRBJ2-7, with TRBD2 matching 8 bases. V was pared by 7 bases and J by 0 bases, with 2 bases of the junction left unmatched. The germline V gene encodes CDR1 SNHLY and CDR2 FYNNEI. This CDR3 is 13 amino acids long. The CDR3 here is CASTGTSSYEQYV. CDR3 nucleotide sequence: TGTGCCAGCACGGGGACTAGCTCCTACGAGCAGTACGTC.

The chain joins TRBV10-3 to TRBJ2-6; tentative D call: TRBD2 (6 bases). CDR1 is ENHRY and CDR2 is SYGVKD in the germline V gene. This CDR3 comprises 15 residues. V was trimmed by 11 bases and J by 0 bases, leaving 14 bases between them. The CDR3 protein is CASNLGGSGANVLTF. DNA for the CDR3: TGTGCCTCGAATCTCGGGGGCTCTGGGGCCAACGTCCTGACTTTC.

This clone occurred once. CDR3 coding DNA: TGTGCCAGCAGAGTAGTGGCGGACACTGAAGCTTTCTTT. This gives the protein CASRVVADTEAFF. The genes are TRBV12-3 or TRBV12-4 and TRBJ1-1; no firm D call. Trimming stripped 6 bases from V and 3 bases from J, with 11 bases between. This CDR3 region has 13 residues.

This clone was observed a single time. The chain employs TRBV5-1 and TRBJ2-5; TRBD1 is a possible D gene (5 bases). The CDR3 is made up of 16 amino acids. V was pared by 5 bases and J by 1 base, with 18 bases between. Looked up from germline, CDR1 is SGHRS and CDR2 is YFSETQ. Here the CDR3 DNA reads TGCGCCAGCAGTTTGACCCTTGACAGACCCCAAGAGACCCAGTACTTC. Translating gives CASSLTLDRPQETQYF.

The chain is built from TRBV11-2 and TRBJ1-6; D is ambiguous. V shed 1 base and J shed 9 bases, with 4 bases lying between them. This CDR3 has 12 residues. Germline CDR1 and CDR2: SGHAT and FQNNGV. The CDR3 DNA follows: TGTGCCAGCAGCTTAGGTCGTTCACCCCTCCACTTT. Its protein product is CASSLGRSPLHF.

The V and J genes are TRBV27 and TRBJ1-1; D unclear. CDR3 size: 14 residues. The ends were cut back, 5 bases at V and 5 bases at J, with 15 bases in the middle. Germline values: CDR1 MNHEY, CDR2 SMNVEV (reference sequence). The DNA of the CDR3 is TGTGCCAGCAGTCCCCTGGTCGGGGTGACTGAAGCTTTCTTT. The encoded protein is CASSPLVGVTEAFF.

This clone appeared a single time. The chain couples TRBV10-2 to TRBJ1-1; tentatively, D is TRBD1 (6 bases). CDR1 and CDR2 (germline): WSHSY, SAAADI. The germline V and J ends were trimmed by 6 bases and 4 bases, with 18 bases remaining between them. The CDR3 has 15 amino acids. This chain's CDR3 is CASSPSRGGTTEAFF. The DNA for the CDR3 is TGCGCCAGCAGCCCAAGTCGGGGGGGCACCACTGAAGCTTTCTTT.

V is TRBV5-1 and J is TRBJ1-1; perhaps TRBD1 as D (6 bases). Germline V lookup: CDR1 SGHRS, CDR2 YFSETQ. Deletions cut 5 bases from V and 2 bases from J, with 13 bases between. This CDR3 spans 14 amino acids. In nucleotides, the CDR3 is TGCGCCAGCAGACCCCAGGGGTTAAACACTGAAGCTTTCTTT. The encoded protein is CASRPQGLNTEAFF.

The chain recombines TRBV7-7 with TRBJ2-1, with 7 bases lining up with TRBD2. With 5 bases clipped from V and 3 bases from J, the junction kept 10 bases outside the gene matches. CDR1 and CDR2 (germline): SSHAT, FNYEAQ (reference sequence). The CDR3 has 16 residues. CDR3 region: CASSQGRGVLYNEQFF. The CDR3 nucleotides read TGTGCCAGCAGCCAAGGACGGGGGGTCCTCTACAATGAGCAGTTCTTC.

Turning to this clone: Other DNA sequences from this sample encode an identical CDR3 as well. The CDR3 DNA follows: TGTGCCAGCAGCTTAGGTCAGCTAAACACTGAAGCTTTCTTT. Its translation is CASSLGQLNTEAFF. The chain is built from TRBV7-2 and TRBJ1-1; unclear D gene. The CDR3 runs 14 residues. CDR1 is SGHTA and CDR2 is FQGNSA in the germline V gene. Trimming left V 1 base short and J 2 bases short, with 8 bases between.

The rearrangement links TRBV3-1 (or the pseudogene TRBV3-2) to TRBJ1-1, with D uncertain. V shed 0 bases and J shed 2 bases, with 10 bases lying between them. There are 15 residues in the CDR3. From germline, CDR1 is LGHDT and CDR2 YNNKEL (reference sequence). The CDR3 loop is CASSQEWQTNTEAFF. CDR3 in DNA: TGTGCCAGCAGCCAAGAATGGCAAACAAACACTGAAGCTTTCTTT.

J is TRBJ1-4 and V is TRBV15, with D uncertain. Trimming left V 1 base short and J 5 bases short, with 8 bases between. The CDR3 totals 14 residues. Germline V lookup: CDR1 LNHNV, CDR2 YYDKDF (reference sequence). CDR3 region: CATSRGSGNEKLFF. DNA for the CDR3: TGTGCCACCAGCAGAGGGTCGGGGAATGAAAAACTGTTTTTT.

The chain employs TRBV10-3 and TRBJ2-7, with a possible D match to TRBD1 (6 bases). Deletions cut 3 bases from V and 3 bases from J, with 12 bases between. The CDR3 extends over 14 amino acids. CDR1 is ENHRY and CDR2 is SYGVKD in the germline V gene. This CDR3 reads CAISDFRDNYEQYV. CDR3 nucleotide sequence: TGTGCCATCAGTGACTTCCGGGACAACTACGAGCAGTACGTC.

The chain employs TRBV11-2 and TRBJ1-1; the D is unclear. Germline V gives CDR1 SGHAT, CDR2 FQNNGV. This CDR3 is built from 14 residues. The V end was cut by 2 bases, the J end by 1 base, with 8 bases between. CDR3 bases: TGTGCCAGCAGCTTATCCACGGGGAACACTGAAGCTTTCTTT. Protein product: CASSLSTGNTEAFF. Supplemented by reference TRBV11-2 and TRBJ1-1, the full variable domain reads EAGVAQSPRYKIIEKRQSVAFWCNPISGHATLYWYQQILGQGPKLLIQFQNNGVVDDSQLPKDRFSAERLKGVDSTLKIQPAKLEDSAVYLCASSLSTGNTEAFFGQGTRLTVV.

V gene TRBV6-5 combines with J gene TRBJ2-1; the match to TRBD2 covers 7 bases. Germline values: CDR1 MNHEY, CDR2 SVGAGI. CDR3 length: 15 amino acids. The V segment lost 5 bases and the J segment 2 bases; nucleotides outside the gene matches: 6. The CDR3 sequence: CASSRRLAPYNEQFF. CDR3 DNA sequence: TGTGCCAGCAGTCGGCGACTAGCACCCTACAATGAGCAGTTCTTC.

As DNA, the CDR3 is TGTGCCAGCAGCTTAATCGGGGACAATGAGCAGTTCTTC. Its translation: CASSLIGDNEQFF. The chain combines TRBV7-3 with TRBJ2-1; a weak D match, TRBD2 (5 bases). V was clipped by 1 base and J by 5 bases, with 6 bases between them. The CDR3 runs 13 residues. The germline CDR1 and CDR2 sequences are SGHTA and FQGTGA.

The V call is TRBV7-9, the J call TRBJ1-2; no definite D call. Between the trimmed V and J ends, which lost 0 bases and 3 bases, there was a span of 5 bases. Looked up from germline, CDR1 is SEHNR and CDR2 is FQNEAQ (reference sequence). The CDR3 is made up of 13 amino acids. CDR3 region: CASSLAADYGYTF. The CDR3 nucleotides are TGTGCCAGCAGCTTAGCAGCAGACTATGGCTACACCTTC.

The CDR3 DNA follows: TGCAGCGTTGAAGACGGGGGACCCTACAATGAGCAGTTCTTC. Residues: CSVEDGGPYNEQFF. The rearrangement uses TRBV29-1 and TRBJ2-1; tentatively, D is TRBD2 (6 bases). Germline V gene data show CDR1 as SQVTM and CDR2 as ANQGSEA. This CDR3 has 14 residues. V lost 0 bases and J lost 2, with 8 bases in between.

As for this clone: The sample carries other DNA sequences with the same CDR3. CDR3 amino acids: CASSLTGLAGGLDEQFF. The CDR3 nucleotides read TGTGCCAGCAGCTTAACGGGACTAGCGGGGGGGCTCGATGAGCAGTTCTTC. V and J are TRBV7-3 and TRBJ2-1; TRBD2 matches 16 bases. The length of the CDR3 is 17 residues. Germline CDR1 reads SGHTA; CDR2 reads FQGTGA. V lost 0 bases to trimming and J lost 8 bases; unmatched junction nucleotides: 4. The full variable domain, completed using reference TRBV7-3 and TRBJ2-1, is GAGVSQTPSNKVTEKGKYVELRCDPISGHTALYWYRQSLGQGPEFLIYFQGTGAADDSGLPNDRFFAVRPEGSVSTLKIQRTERGDSAVYLCASSLTGLAGGLDEQFFGPGTRLTVL.

The CDR3 bases are TGTGCCAGCAGCTTAAGAGGCGTGGGGGGCACTGAAGCTTTCTTT. Translated, it gives CASSLRGVGGTEAFF. The rearrangement joins TRBV13 to TRBJ1-1, with a possible D match to TRBD1 (5 bases). The germline gives CDR1 PRHDT, CDR2 FYEKMQ (reference sequence). This CDR3 has 15 amino acids. Trimming pared 2 bases from V and 4 bases from J, leaving 14 bases between.

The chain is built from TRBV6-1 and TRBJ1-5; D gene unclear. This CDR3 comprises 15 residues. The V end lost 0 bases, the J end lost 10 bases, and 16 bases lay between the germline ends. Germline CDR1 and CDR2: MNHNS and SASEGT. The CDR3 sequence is CASSEAGRPISPQHF. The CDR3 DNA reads TGTGCCAGCAGTGAAGCGGGCAGACCCATCAGCCCCCAGCATTTT.

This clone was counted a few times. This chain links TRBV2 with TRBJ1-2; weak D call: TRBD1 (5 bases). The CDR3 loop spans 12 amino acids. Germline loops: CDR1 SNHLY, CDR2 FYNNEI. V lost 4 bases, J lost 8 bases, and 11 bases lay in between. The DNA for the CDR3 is TGTGCCAGCAGTGCCCTTAAGGGGGGCTACACCTTC. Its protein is CASSALKGGYTF. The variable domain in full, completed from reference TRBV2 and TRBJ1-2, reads EPEVTQTPSHQVTQMGQEVILRCVPISNHLYFYWYRQILGQKVEFLVSFYNNEISEKSEIFDDQFSVERPDGSNFTLKIRSTKLEDSAMYFCASSALKGGYTFGSGTRLTVV.

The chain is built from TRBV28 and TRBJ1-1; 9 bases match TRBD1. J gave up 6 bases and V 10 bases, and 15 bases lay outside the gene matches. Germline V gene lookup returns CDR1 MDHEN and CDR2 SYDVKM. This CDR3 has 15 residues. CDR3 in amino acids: CATLRPDRGVSEAFF. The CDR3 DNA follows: TGTGCCACCCTTCGGCCGGACAGGGGAGTTTCTGAAGCTTTCTTT.

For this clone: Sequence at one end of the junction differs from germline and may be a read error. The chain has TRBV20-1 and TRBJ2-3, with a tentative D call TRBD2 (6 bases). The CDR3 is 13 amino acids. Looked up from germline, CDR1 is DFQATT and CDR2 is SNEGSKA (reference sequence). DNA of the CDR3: TGCAGGGCTAGTGGAGGGAGCACAGATACGCAGTATTTT. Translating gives CRASGGSTDTQYF.

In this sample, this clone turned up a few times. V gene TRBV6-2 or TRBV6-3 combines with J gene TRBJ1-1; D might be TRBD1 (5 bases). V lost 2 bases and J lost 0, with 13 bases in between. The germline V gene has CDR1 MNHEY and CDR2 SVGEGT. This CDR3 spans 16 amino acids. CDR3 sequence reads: CASSYARGSVNTEAFF. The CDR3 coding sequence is TGTGCCAGCAGTTACGCGAGGGGTTCCGTGAACACTGAAGCTTTCTTT.

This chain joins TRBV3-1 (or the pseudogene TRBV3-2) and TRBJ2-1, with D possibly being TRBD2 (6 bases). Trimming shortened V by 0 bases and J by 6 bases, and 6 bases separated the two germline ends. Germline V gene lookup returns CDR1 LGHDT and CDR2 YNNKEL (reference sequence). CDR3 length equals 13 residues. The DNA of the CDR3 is TGTGCCAGCAGCCAAGACGGGGGCAATGAGCAGTTCTTC. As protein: CASSQDGGNEQFF.

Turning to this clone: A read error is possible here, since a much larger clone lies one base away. The CDR3 here is CASSLDSPLHF. CDR3 nucleotide sequence: TGTGCCAGCAGTTTAGATTCACCCCTCCACTTT. The rearrangement links TRBV12-3 or TRBV12-4 to TRBJ1-6; no clear D. The V gene lost 1 base and the J gene lost 8 bases, with 0 bases spanning the gap. The CDR3 length is 11 residues.